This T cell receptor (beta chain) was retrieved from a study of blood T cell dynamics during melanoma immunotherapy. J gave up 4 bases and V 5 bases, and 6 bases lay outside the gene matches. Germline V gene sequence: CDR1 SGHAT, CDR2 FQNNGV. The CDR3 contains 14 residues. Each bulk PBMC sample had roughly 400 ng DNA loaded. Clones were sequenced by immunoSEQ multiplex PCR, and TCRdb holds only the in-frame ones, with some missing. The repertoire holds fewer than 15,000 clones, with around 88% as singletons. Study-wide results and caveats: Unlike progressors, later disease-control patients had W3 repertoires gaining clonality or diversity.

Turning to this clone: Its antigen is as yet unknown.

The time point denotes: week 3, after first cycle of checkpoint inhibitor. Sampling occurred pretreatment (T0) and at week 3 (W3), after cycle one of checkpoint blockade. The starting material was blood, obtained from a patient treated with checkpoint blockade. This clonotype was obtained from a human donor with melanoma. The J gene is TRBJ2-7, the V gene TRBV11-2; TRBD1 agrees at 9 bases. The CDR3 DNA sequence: TGTGCCAGCAGCGTATACAGGGGGCAGTACGAGCAGTACTTC. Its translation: CASSVYRGQYEQYF.